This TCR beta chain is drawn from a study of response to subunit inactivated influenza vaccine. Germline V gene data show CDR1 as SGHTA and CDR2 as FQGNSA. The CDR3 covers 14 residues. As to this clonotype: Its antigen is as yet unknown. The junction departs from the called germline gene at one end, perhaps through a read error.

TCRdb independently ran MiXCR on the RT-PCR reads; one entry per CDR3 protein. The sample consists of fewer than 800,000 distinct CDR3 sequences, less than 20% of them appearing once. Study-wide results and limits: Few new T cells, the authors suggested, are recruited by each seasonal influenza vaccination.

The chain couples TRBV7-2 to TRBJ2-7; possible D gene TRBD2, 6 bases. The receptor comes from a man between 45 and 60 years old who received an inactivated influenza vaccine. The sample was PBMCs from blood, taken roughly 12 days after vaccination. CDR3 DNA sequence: TGTGCCACCAGCTTCGCGGGAAGCTTGCACGAGCAGTACTTC. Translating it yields CATSFAGSLHEQYF. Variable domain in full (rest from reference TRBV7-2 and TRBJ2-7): GAGVSQSPSNKVTEKGKDVELRCDPISGHTALYWYRQSLGQGLEFLIYFQGNSAPDKSGLPSDRFSAERTGGSVSTLTIQRTQQEDSAVYLCATSFAGSLHEQYFGPGTRLTVT.